The 20 T cell receptor beta chains presented below share a single source sample, sequenced in a study of control samples from healthy donors and cancer patients. TCRdb's table, derived via immunoSEQ multiplex PCR, lists solely in-frame clones and lacks some. The table shows some 120,000 clones, with 87% occurring only once. The sample consisted of blood. The origin of the receptors is a man aged 55 to 70 in good health.

V and J are TRBV4-3 and TRBJ2-1, with D hard to call. Germline V gene sequence: CDR1 LGHNA, CDR2 YSLEER. With 1 base removed from V and 7 bases from J, the gap between germline ends came to 11 bases. There are 14 residues in the CDR3. In DNA, the CDR3 is TGCGCCAGCAGCCAAGCCCCGGACGGAAATGAGCAGTTCTTC. As protein: CASSQAPDGNEQFF.

This chain connects TRBV29-1 to TRBJ1-5; 8 nucleotides match TRBD1. The CDR3 is 14 amino acids. V lost 7 bases, J lost 3 bases, and 8 bases stayed unmatched. Germline V gene lookup returns CDR1 SQVTM and CDR2 ANQGSEA. This chain's CDR3 is CSAITGGVNQPQHF. The CDR3 region has the DNA TGCAGCGCCATAACAGGGGGTGTCAATCAGCCCCAGCATTTT.

The CDR3 region has the DNA TGTGCCAGCAGCCAGAGACTAGCGGGGGGGCGCGAGCAGTACTTC. Translating it yields CASSQRLAGGREQYF. This chain joins TRBV7-2 and TRBJ2-7, with TRBD2 matching 14 bases. V was pared by 5 bases and J by 6 bases, with 6 bases of the junction left unmatched. CDR3 length: 15 residues. Germline lookup yields CDR1 SGHTA and CDR2 FQGNSA.

This clone was counted only a few times. The chain uses TRBV11-1 and TRBJ2-2; 7 bases match TRBD1. This CDR3 is 15 amino acids long. The ends lost 5 bases at V and 6 bases at J; junction bases unmatched: 9. Germline values: CDR1 SGHAT, CDR2 FQDESV (reference sequence). CDR3 amino acids: CASSVNPTGPGELFF. CDR3 nucleotide sequence: TGTGCCAGCAGCGTCAACCCGACAGGGCCCGGGGAGCTGTTTTTT.

This clone appeared once. The chain combines TRBV27 with TRBJ1-1; D gene unclear. The CDR3 consists of 14 residues. Germline values: CDR1 MNHEY, CDR2 SMNVEV (reference sequence). V was trimmed by 3 bases and J by 4 bases, leaving 12 bases between them. The CDR3 sequence: CASSFTLRVTEAFF. As DNA, the CDR3 is TGTGCCAGCAGTTTCACACTCCGGGTCACTGAAGCTTTCTTT.

The V call is TRBV6-5, the J call TRBJ1-4; D is ambiguous. In germline, CDR1 is MNHEY, CDR2 SVGAGI. CDR3 length: 14 amino acids. The V end lost 4 bases, the J end lost 0 bases, and 6 bases lay between the germline ends. The CDR3 sequence is CASSSDPTNEKLFF. The CDR3 nucleotides read TGTGCCAGCAGTTCGGACCCAACTAATGAAAAACTGTTTTTT.

The rearrangement links TRBV2 to TRBJ1-1, with D maybe TRBD1 (5 bases). The CDR3 consists of 13 residues. The ends were cut back, 6 bases at V and 4 bases at J, with 12 bases in the middle. Per germline, CDR1 SNHLY and CDR2 FYNNEI. The chain's CDR3 is CASSGSRGTEAFF. The DNA of the CDR3 is TGTGCCAGCAGCGGGTCGAGGGGCACTGAAGCTTTCTTT.

The chain carries TRBV28 and TRBJ2-1; TRBD1 agrees at 7 bases. Germline values: CDR1 MDHEN, CDR2 SYDVKM. The CDR3 covers 16 residues. The V segment lost 4 bases and the J segment 9 bases; nucleotides outside the gene matches: 15. In DNA, the CDR3 is TGTGCCAGCAGTTCACCTACAATCGGGACAGCTGGTGAGCAGTTCTTC. Its protein is CASSSPTIGTAGEQFF.

The V call is TRBV5-1, the J call TRBJ1-2, with 9 bases that match TRBD1. The CDR3 runs to 14 residues. Losses at the gene ends were 3 bases for V and 6 bases for J; bases not matched to a gene: 6. Germline V gives CDR1 SGHRS, CDR2 YFSETQ. The CDR3 DNA is TGCGCCAGCAGCTCGACAGGGGGTCCGGATGGCTACACCTTC. This gives the protein CASSSTGGPDGYTF. Based on the CDR3 plus reference TRBV5-1 and TRBJ1-2, the full variable domain is KAGVTQTPRYLIKTRGQQVTLSCSPISGHRSVSWYQQTPGQGLQFLFEYFSETQRNKGNFPGRFSGRQFSNSRSEMNVSTLELGDSALYLCASSSTGGPDGYTFGSGTRLTVV.

Only a few counts were recorded for this clone. The chain is built from TRBV7-3 and TRBJ2-7; 7 nucleotides line up with TRBD1. CDR3 length equals 14 residues. Germline CDR1 and CDR2: SGHTA and FQGTGA. V shed 4 bases and J 2 bases; nucleotides not matched to a gene: 5. The CDR3 sequence: CASSSKDRPYEQYF. CDR3 bases: TGTGCCAGCAGCTCAAAGGACAGGCCCTACGAGCAGTACTTC.

V is TRBV3-1 (or the pseudogene TRBV3-2) and J is TRBJ1-4; D perhaps matches TRBD1 (5 bases). This CDR3 spans 15 amino acids. Per germline, CDR1 LGHDT and CDR2 YNNKEL (reference sequence). Trimming removed 1 base at V and 3 bases at J, with 9 bases between. The CDR3 spells CASSQGGTANEKLFF. The CDR3 DNA reads as TGTGCCAGCAGCCAAGGAGGGACCGCTAATGAAAAACTGTTTTTT.

The chain is built from TRBV18 and TRBJ1-2; D remains unclear. The CDR3 is 16 residues long. V was cut by 3 bases and J by 2 bases, with 16 bases left in between. Per the germline V gene, CDR1 is KGHSH and CDR2 is LQKENI. This CDR3 is CASSPPVGRGNYGYTF. As DNA, the CDR3 is TGTGCCAGCTCACCCCCAGTCGGTAGAGGGAACTATGGCTACACCTTC.

The chain carries TRBV5-1 and TRBJ2-2; possibly TRBD1 or TRBD2 for D (5 bases each). From germline, CDR1 is SGHRS and CDR2 YFSETQ. The CDR3 contains 15 residues. Trimming removed 1 base from V and 5 bases from J, with 12 bases in between. The CDR3 loop is CASSLLQGETGELFF. CDR3 DNA: TGCGCCAGCAGCTTGCTCCAGGGAGAAACCGGGGAGCTGTTTTTT.

This clone was recorded a few times. The chain recombines TRBV3-1 (or the pseudogene TRBV3-2) with TRBJ1-2; D gene uncertain. Germline V gene data show CDR1 as LGHDT and CDR2 as YNNKEL (reference sequence). CDR3 size: 12 residues. V was shortened by 1 base and J by 4 bases, with 4 bases between the two germline ends. The CDR3 DNA sequence: TGTGCCAGCAGCCAAGGGGGCTATGGCTACACCTTC. Encoded protein: CASSQGGYGYTF.

V and J are TRBV12-3 or TRBV12-4 and TRBJ2-7; no clear D. V was shortened by 3 bases and J by 2 bases, with 8 bases between the two germline ends. The CDR3 is made up of 13 amino acids. CDR3 coding DNA: TGTGCCAGCAGTTTGAACCGAGCCTACGAGCAGTACTTC. Translating gives CASSLNRAYEQYF.

The V gene is TRBV10-2, the J gene TRBJ2-3; no firm D call. V lost 7 bases to trimming and J lost 4 bases, with 15 bases between them. CDR1 and CDR2 from the germline V gene are WSHSY and SAAADI. CDR3 length: 14 residues. The CDR3 region is CASNAIGSADTQYF. CDR3 coding DNA: TGCGCCAGCAATGCAATAGGATCGGCAGATACGCAGTATTTT.

The chain links TRBV28 to TRBJ1-5; D is unclear. Trimming removed 10 bases from V and 1 base from J, with 11 bases in between. CDR1 and CDR2 (germline): MDHEN, SYDVKM. The CDR3 covers 13 residues. The CDR3 protein is CATQVWSNQPQHF. The CDR3 DNA is TGTGCCACCCAGGTTTGGAGCAATCAGCCCCAGCATTTT.

This clone has just one count. The chain links TRBV6-6 to TRBJ2-2, with D perhaps matching TRBD1 (6 bases). Trimming took off 5 bases at V and 2 bases at J, with 12 bases between the two ends. Germline V gives CDR1 MNHNY, CDR2 SVGAGI (reference sequence). The CDR3 loop spans 15 amino acids. CDR3 amino acids: CASSNGQLNTGELFF. The CDR3 DNA sequence: TGTGCCAGCAGTAACGGACAGCTAAACACCGGGGAGCTGTTTTTT.

This rearrangement joins TRBV10-2 to TRBJ2-7; D gene ambiguous. Trimming left V 2 bases short and J 5 bases short, with 16 bases between. The CDR3 runs 15 residues. Germline CDR1 WSHSY, CDR2 SAAADI. CDR3 amino acids: CASSEQRNLVNEQYF. The DNA for the CDR3 is TGCGCCAGCAGTGAGCAGAGAAACCTCGTAAACGAGCAGTACTTC.

CDR3 DNA: TGTGCCAGCATCTTAGGGGACAGGAGTAACACCATATATTTT. Translated, it gives CASILGDRSNTIYF. The rearrangement uses TRBV28 and TRBJ1-3; 8 bases are a match to TRBD1. Germline assignment: CDR1 MDHEN and CDR2 SYDVKM. Trimming cost V 7 bases and J 7 bases; bases outside gene matches: 9. The CDR3 runs to 14 residues.